The clone carrying this T cell receptor beta chain was observed at least ten times. What it binds is unknown. Time point denoted: pre-sensitization, week 0. Treatment given: therapeutic diphenylcyclopropenone sensitization with weekly scalp DPC. The CDR3 is 14 amino acids. Germline CDR1 and CDR2: SGHDN and FVKESK. V was pared by 4 bases and J by 2 bases, with 4 bases of the junction left unmatched. This specimen comes from a study of human T cells and chemical hapten exposure. Study-level results: DPC sensitization left the count of TCRs above 1 in 1000 unchanged.

One entry per CDR3 protein results from TCRdb running MiXCR on the RACE reads. The table shows fewer than 300,000 distinct CDR3 sequences, with approximately 8.6% occurring only once. The chain couples TRBV14 to TRBJ2-7; 8 positions match TRBD1. The material was whole blood, obtained in connection with sensitization to the hapten diphenylcyclopropenone (DPC). The receptor comes from a woman between 35 and 50 years old with alopecia areata. Some clones in this sample may be carry-over from other donors' samples. CDR3 sequence (DNA): TGTGCCAGCAGCCCGAGGACAGGGCCCTACGAGCAGTACTTC. Residues: CASSPRTGPYEQYF. The full variable domain, rest sourced from reference TRBV14 and TRBJ2-7, is EAGVTQFPSHSVIEKGQTVTLRCDPISGHDNLYWYRRVMGKEIKFLLHFVKESKQDESGMPNNRFLAERTGGTYSTLKVQPAELEDSGVYFCASSPRTGPYEQYFGPGTRLTVT.